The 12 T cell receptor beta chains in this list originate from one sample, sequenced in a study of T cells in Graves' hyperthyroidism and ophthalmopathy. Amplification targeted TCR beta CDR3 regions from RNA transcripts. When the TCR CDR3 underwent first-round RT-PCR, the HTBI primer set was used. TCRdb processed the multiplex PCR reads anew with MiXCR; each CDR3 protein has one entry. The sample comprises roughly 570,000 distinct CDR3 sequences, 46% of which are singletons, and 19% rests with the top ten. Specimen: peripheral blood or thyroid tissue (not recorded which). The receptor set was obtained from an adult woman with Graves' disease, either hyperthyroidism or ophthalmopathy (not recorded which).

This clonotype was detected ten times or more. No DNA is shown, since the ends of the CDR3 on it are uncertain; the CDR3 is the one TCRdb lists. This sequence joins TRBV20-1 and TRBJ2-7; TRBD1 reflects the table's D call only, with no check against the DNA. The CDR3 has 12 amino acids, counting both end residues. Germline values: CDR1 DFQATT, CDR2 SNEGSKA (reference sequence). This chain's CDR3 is CSTSDRLYEQYF.

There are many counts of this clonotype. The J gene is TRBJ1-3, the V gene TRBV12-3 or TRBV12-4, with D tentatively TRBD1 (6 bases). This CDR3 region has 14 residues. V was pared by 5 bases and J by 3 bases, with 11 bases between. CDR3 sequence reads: CASSPAGVGNTIYF. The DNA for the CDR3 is TGTGCCAGCAGTCCGGCAGGGGTTGGAAACACCATATATTTT.

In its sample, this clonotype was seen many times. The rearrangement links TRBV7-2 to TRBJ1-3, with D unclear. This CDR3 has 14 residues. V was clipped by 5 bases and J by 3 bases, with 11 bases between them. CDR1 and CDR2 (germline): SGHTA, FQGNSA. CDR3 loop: CASSLTFFGNTIYF. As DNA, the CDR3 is TGTGCCAGCAGCCTTACTTTTTTTGGAAACACCATATATTTT.

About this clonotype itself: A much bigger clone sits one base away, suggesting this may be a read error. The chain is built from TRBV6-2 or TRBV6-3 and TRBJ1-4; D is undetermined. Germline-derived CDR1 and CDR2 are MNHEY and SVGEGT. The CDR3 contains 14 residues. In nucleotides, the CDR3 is TGTGCCAGCAGTTACCTGAGGAAGAATGAAGAACTGTTTTTT. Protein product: CASSYLRKNEELFF.

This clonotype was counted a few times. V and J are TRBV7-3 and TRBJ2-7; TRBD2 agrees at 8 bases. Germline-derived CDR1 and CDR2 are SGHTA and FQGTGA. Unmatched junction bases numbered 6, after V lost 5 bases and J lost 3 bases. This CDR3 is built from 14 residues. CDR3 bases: TGTGCCAGCAGCCGAGGGACTAGAAACTACGAGCAGTACTTC. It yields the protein CASSRGTRNYEQYF.

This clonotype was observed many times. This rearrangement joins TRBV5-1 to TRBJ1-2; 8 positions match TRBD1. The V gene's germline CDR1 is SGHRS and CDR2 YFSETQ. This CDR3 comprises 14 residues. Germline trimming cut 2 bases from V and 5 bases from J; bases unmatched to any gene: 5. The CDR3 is CASSFTGGSYGYTF. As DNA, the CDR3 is TGCGCCAGCAGCTTTACAGGGGGGTCATATGGCTACACCTTC.

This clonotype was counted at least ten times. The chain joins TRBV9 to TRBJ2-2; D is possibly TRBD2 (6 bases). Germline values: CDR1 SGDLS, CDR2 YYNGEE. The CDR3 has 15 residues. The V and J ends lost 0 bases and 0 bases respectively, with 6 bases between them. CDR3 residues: CASSVAGANTGELFF. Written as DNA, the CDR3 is TGTGCCAGCAGCGTAGCGGGAGCGAACACCGGGGAGCTGTTTTTT.

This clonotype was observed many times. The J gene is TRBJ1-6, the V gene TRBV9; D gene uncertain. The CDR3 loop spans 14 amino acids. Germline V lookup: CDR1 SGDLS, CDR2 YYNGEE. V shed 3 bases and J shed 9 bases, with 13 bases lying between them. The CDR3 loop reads CASSEFNSISPLHF. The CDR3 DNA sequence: TGTGCCAGCAGCGAATTTAATAGCATTTCACCCCTCCACTTT. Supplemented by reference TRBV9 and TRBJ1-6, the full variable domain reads DSGVTQTPKHLITATGQRVTLRCSPRSGDLSVYWYQQSLDQGLQFLIQYYNGEERAKGNILERFSAQQFPDLHSELNLSSLELGDSALYFCASSEFNSISPLHFGNGTRLTVT.

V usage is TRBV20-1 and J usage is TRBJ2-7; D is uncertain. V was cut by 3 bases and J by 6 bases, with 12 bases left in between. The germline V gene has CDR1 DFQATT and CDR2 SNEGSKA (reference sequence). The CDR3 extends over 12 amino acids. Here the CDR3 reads CSARRNTGEQYF. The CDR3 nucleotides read TGCAGTGCTAGGCGCAATACTGGCGAGCAGTACTTC.

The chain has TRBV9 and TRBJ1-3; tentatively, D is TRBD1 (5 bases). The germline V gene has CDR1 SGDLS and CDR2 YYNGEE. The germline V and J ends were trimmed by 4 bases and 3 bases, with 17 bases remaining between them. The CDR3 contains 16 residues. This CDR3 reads CASSQGTSGIGNTIYF. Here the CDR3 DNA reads TGTGCCAGCAGCCAAGGGACTAGCGGGATTGGAAACACCATATATTTT.

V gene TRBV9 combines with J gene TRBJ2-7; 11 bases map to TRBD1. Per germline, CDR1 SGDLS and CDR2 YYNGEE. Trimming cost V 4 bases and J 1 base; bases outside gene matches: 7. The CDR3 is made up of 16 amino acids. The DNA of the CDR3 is TGTGCCAGCAGCCCGACCGGACAGGGGGCATCCTACGAGCAGTACTTC. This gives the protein CASSPTGQGASYEQYF.

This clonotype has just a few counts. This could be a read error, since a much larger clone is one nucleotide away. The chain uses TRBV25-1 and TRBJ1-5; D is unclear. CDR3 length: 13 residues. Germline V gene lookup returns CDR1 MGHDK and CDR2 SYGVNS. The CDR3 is CASSDRYNRPQHF. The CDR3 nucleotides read TGTGCCAGCAGTGACAGGTACAATCGGCCCCAGCATTTT.